Presented here are 12 T cell receptor beta chains from one specimen sequenced in a study of chemoradiotherapy in HPV16-positive cancers. TCRdb's table, derived via immunoSEQ multiplex PCR, lists solely in-frame clones and lacks some. The table shows some 3,100 clones, with about 85% occurring only once. The sample in question was tumor tissue, obtained from a patient who underwent chemoradiotherapy. Source of these receptors: a human donor with HPV-associated anogenital cancer.

This clone was counted a few times. The rearrangement joins TRBV28 to TRBJ1-2; possibly TRBD1 for D (5 bases). Trimming took off 6 bases at V and 8 bases at J, with 16 bases between the two ends. This CDR3 spans 13 amino acids. Germline V gives CDR1 MDHEN, CDR2 SYDVKM. The CDR3 protein is CASSRPLGGGYTF. The CDR3 region has the DNA TGTGCCAGCAGCCGACCCCTCGGGGGGGGCTACACCTTC.

The J gene is TRBJ2-5, the V gene TRBV7-6; a weak D match, TRBD1 (5 bases). V was shortened by 5 bases and J by 3 bases, with 16 bases between the two germline ends. This CDR3 has 15 amino acids. Germline V gene lookup returns CDR1 SGHVS and CDR2 FNYEAQ. The CDR3 DNA sequence: TGTGCCAGCAGCCGATTGGGGCGAGAAGAAGAGACCCAGTACTTC. Translated, it gives CASSRLGREEETQYF.

The gene calls are TRBV2 and TRBJ1-1; possibly TRBD1 for D (5 bases). The CDR3 has 17 amino acids. The germline V and J ends were trimmed by 4 bases and 6 bases, with 24 bases remaining between them. Looked up from germline, CDR1 is SNHLY and CDR2 is FYNNEI. The CDR3 protein is CASSGLGAVRGLSEAFF. CDR3 DNA sequence: TGTGCCAGCAGTGGACTTGGGGCAGTGCGAGGTTTGTCTGAAGCTTTCTTT.

The chain carries TRBV27 and TRBJ2-7, with D perhaps given as TRBD1 or TRBD2 (6 bases each). Trimming took off 7 bases at V and 6 bases at J, with 19 bases between the two ends. Germline V CDR1 and CDR2: MNHEY, SMNVEV (reference sequence). CDR3 size: 14 residues. CDR3 region: CASKGGLDTGEQYF. In nucleotides, the CDR3 is TGTGCCAGCAAGGGGGGACTGGATACAGGCGAGCAGTACTTC.

In DNA, the CDR3 is TGTGCCAGCTCACAACTAGCAGAGACCCAGTACTTC. Its translation: CASSQLAETQYF. V usage is TRBV6-6 and J usage is TRBJ2-5; possibly TRBD2 for D (6 bases). The V end was cut by 8 bases, the J end by 4 bases, with 11 bases between. This CDR3 is built from 12 residues. Germline-derived CDR1 and CDR2 are MNHNY and SVGAGI (reference sequence).

This clone has more than one count but fewer than ten. CDR3 region: CASSPPGGYSNQPQHF. Written as DNA, the CDR3 is TGCGCCAGCAGCCCCCCAGGCGGTTATAGCAATCAGCCCCAGCATTTT. The rearrangement links TRBV4-1 to TRBJ1-5; D is ambiguous. Germline V gene sequence: CDR1 MGHRA, CDR2 YSYEKL. V was pared by 4 bases and J by 0 bases, with 13 bases between. This CDR3 comprises 16 residues.

This clone was counted a single time. V and J are TRBV5-6 and TRBJ1-5; 7 bases line up with TRBD1. The CDR3 is 14 residues long. Trimming took 0 bases from V and 7 from J; bases not matched to a gene: 4. Germline V lookup: CDR1 SGHDT, CDR2 YYEEEE. The CDR3 loop reads CASSLEGAEQPQHF. CDR3 sequence (DNA): TGTGCCAGCAGCTTGGAGGGGGCAGAACAGCCCCAGCATTTT.

This chain connects TRBV19 to TRBJ1-3; no clear D. The germline gives CDR1 LNHDA, CDR2 SQIVND (reference sequence). The CDR3 has 13 residues. Between the trimmed V and J ends, which lost 7 bases and 0 bases, there was a span of 7 bases. CDR3 DNA: TGTGCCAGTACGTGGAGCTCTGGAAACACCATATATTTT. Amino acids: CASTWSSGNTIYF.

In its sample, this clone was seen once. The chain employs TRBV7-6 and TRBJ2-1; maybe TRBD2 (5 bases). The CDR3 loop spans 14 amino acids. Germline V gene sequence: CDR1 SGHVS, CDR2 FNYEAQ. V lost 2 bases, J lost 3 bases, and 8 bases lay in between. CDR3 loop: CASSLHRDYNEQFF. The CDR3 DNA reads TGTGCCAGCAGCTTACACCGGGACTACAATGAGCAGTTCTTC.

The chain is built from TRBV27 and TRBJ2-7, with D perhaps TRBD1 (8 bases). Trimming took 10 bases from V and 3 from J, leaving 37 bases between them. This CDR3 spans 20 amino acids. The germline V gene encodes CDR1 MNHEY and CDR2 SMNVEV (reference sequence). The CDR3 loop is CATHGAPDREMAGEYYEQYF. Here the CDR3 DNA reads TGTGCCACCCATGGGGCCCCGGACAGGGAGATGGCGGGAGAGTACTACGAGCAGTACTTC.

The V call is TRBV5-1, the J call TRBJ2-2; possibly TRBD1 or TRBD2 for D (6 bases each). V lost 1 base to trimming and J lost 2 bases, with 12 bases between them. Per germline, CDR1 SGHRS and CDR2 YFSETQ. The CDR3 sequence is 16 residues long. The CDR3 sequence: CASSLIPGANTGELFF. CDR3 DNA sequence: TGCGCCAGCAGCTTGATTCCGGGGGCTAACACCGGGGAGCTGTTTTTT.

In DNA, the CDR3 is TGTGCCAGCAGCCCGGGTAGGGGGGTTTTGAGTGAGCAGTTCTTC. Its protein product is CASSPGRGVLSEQFF. The chain couples TRBV5-6 to TRBJ2-1; either TRBD1 or TRBD2 may fit D (6 bases each). V lost 4 bases, J lost 9 bases, and 20 bases lay in between. The CDR3 spans 15 residues. Germline V lookup: CDR1 SGHDT, CDR2 YYEEEE.